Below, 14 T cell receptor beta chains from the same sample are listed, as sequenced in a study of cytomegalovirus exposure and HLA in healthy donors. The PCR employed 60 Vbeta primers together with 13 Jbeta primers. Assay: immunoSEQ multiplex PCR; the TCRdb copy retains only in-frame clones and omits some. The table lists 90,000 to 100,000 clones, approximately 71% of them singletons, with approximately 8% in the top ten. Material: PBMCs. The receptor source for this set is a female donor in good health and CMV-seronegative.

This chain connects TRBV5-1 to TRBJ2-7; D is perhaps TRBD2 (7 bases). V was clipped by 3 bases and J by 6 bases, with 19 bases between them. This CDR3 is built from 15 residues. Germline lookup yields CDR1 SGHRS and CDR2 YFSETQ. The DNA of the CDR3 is TGCGCCAGCAGCTACATAGGGGAGGGGGTTTCCGAGCAGTACTTC. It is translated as CASSYIGEGVSEQYF.

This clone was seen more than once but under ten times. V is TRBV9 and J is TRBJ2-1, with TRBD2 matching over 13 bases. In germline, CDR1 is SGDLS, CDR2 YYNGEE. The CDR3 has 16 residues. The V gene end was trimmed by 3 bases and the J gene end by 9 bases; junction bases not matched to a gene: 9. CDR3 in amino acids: CASSDIGTSGVIEQFF. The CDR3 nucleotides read TGTGCCAGCAGCGACATCGGGACTAGCGGGGTCATTGAGCAGTTCTTC.

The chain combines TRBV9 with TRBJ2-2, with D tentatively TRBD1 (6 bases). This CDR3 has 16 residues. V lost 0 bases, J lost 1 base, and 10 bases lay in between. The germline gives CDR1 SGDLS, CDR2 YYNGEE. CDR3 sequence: CASSVVDRRNTGELFF. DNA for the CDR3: TGTGCCAGCAGCGTAGTTGACAGGAGGAACACCGGGGAGCTGTTTTTT.

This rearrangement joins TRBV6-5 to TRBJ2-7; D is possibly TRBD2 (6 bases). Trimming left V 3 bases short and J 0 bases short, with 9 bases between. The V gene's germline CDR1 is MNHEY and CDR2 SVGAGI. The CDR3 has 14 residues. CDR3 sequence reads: CASSYRGFSYEQYF. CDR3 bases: TGTGCCAGCAGTTATCGGGGGTTCTCCTACGAGCAGTACTTC.

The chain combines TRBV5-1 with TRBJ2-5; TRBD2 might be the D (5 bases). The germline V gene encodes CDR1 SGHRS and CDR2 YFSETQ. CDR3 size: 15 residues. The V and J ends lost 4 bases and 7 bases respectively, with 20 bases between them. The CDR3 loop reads CASSPGLEPKVTQYF. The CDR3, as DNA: TGCGCCAGCAGCCCCGGACTGGAACCCAAGGTGACCCAGTACTTC.

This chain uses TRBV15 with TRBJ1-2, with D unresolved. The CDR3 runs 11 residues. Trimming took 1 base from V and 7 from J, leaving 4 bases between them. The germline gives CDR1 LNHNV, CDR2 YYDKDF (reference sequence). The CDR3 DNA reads TGTGCCACCAGCAGAGCGGGTGGCTACACCTTC. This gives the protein CATSRAGGYTF.

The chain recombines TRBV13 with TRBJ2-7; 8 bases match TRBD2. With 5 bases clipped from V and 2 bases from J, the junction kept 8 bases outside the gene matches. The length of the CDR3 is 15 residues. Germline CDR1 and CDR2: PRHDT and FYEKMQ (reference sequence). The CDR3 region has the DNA TGTGCCAGCAGCCCCCCCCGGGGGGGCCCCTACGAGCAGTACTTC. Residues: CASSPPRGGPYEQYF. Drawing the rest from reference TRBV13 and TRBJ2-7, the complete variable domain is AAGVIQSPRHLIKEKRETATLKCYPIPRHDTVYWYQQGPGQDPQFLISFYEKMQSDKGSIPDRFSAQQFSDYHSELNMSSLELGDSALYFCASSPPRGGPYEQYFGPGTRLTVT.

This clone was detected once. CDR3 nucleotide sequence: TGTGCCAGCAGTTTGGTGAGGGCCCCCTACGAGCAGTACTTC. This translates into CASSLVRAPYEQYF. The chain employs TRBV28 and TRBJ2-7; D might be TRBD2 (5 bases). This CDR3 spans 14 amino acids. V was clipped by 3 bases and J by 2 bases, with 11 bases between them. Germline V gene data show CDR1 as MDHEN and CDR2 as SYDVKM.

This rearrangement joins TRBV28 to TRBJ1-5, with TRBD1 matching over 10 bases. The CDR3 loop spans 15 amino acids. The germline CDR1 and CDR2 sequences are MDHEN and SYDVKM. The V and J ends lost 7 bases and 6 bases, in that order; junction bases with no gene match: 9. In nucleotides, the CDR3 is TGTGCCAGCACCAAAGGGGGACAGGGGAGTCAGCCCCAGCATTTT. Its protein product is CASTKGGQGSQPQHF.

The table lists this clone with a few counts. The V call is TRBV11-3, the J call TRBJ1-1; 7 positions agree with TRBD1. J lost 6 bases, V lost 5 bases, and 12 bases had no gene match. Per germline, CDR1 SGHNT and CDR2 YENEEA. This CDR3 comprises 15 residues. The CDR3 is CASSPPYPGGPEAFF. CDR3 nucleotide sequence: TGTGCCAGCAGCCCACCTTACCCAGGGGGGCCTGAAGCTTTCTTT. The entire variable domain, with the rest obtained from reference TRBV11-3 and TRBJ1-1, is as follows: EAGVVQSPRYKIIEKKQPVAFWCNPISGHNTLYWYLQNLGQGPELLIRYENEEAVDDSQLPKDRFSAERLKGVDSTLKIQPAELGDSAVYLCASSPPYPGGPEAFFGQGTRLTVV.

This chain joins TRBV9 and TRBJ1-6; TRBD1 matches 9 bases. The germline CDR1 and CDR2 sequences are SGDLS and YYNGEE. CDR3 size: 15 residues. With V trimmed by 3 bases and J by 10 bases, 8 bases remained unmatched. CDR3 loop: CASSGPGTGFSPLHF. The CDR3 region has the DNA TGTGCCAGCAGCGGACCCGGGACAGGGTTCTCACCCCTCCACTTT.

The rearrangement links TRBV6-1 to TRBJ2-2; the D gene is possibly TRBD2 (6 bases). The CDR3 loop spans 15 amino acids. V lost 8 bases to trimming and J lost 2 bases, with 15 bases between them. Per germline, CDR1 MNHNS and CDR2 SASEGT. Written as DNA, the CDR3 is TGTGCCAGCCGCGAGGGAGGTCGAAACACCGGGGAGCTGTTTTTT. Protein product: CASREGGRNTGELFF.

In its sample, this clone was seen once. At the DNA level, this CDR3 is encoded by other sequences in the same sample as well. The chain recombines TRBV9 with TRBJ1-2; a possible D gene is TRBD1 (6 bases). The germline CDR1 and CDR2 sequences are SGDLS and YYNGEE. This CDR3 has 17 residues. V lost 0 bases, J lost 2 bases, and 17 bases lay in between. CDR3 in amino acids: CASSVGGGGARNYGYTF. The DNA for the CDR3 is TGTGCCAGCAGCGTAGGGGGAGGGGGAGCTCGGAACTATGGCTACACCTTC.

The CDR3 region has the DNA TGTGCCAGCAGCCGGGACAGGGGGAACACTGAAGCTTTCTTT. It yields the protein CASSRDRGNTEAFF. V usage is TRBV2 and J usage is TRBJ1-1, with 10 nucleotides matching TRBD1. The germline V gene has CDR1 SNHLY and CDR2 FYNNEI. The V gene end was trimmed by 6 bases and the J gene end by 1 base; junction bases not matched to a gene: 2. This CDR3 is 14 amino acids long.